This TCR beta chain was sequenced for a study of blood T cell repertoires in COVID-19 (dated by TCRdb to 2020 to 2021). Context from the whole study: Samples covering the acute and convalescent phases of COVID-19 were provided by collaborators in the United States, Italy and Spain. The material from the prospective study consisted of cDNA or gDNA derived from T cells, B-cell-depleted T cells, or PBMCs. Subjects who had been exposed to COVID-19, were actively infected with it, or had recovered from it provided the deeply sampled blood TCRbeta repertoires that made up the dataset. A freely available public database, intended as a resource for researchers studying the immune response to SARS-CoV-2, is where the repertoires were released. Samples came from the ongoing ImmuneRACE study (first 160 participants) plus 1,254 subjects from 6 global collaborators. Nearly every sample came with metadata listing a de-identified subject ID, COVID-19 status, age in years and sex. Where available, HLA class I and class II types were obtained from metadata supplied by the sample provider rather than from assay-based typing.

Clipping removes 6 bases from V and 10 bases from J, with 14 as the unmatched junction base count. From its cysteine to its phenylalanine, the CDR3 spans 15 amino acids. Only the CDR3 DNA stays, 45 bases, in frame from base 1. CDR1 and CDR2 are drawn from the germline V gene: SGHVS, FQNEAQ. The immunoSEQ Assay, a bias-controlled multiplex PCR, was used to amplify TCRbeta CDR3 regions from genomic DNA. In the authors' own workflow: Nucleated cell counts per sample were estimated from amplification of reference gene primers within the assay. To quantify the absolute abundance of each unique TCRbeta CDR3 rearrangement, sequence reads were collapsed and filtered. For each sample, productive Simpson clonality was calculated as the square root of Simpson's diversity index over productive rearrangements. The table comes from immuneACCESS by way of TCRdb, which keeps in-frame sequences with V and J called. Part of the clones is missing from these tables; in studies checked, under half for an unresolved V gene and the rest for unknown reasons. V, J and clone size reflect that table, while D and trimming were determined from the DNA. The sample yields about 430,000 clones; roughly 89% were counted once. Of the sample, about 0.91% falls within the top ten clones.

With regard to this clone: Its specific antigen is unknown. No base quality values were provided; no much bigger clone lies one nucleotide off.

What the research found in general, with its limitations: The quantity of clinical and demographic metadata differed by source and by participant and was supplied without curation.

One collaborating source in Seattle enrolled patients during active infection and followed them longitudinally through the course of disease. Collaborating institutions collected whole blood in K2EDTA tubes following their own protocols. For TCRbeta analysis, collaborators shipped samples in one of three forms: frozen whole blood, isolated PBMCs, or DNA extracted from either of those sample types. The chain employs TRBV7-8 and TRBJ2-1; 8 central bases correspond to TRBD2. Sequenced sample: peripheral blood. This TCR derives from a young man with COVID-19, enrolled during active disease. The CDR3: CASRPLSGTLGEQFF. Here is the DNA: TGTGCCAGCAGGCCGCTTAGCGGGACCCTAGGGGAGCAGTTCTTC.